The sample holds a few counts of the clone carrying this T cell receptor (beta chain). The antigen is undetermined. This entry comes from a study of T cell repertoires in cytomegalovirus infection. Findings and caveats of the study: There were HLA-C-restricted CMV-specific TCR beta clonotypes dominating the ex vivo response.

The CDR3 extends over 15 amino acids. V trimming: 0 bases; J trimming: 7 bases; junction bases outside the gene matches: 6. Per germline, CDR1 SGHRS and CDR2 YFSETQ. TCRdb reanalysed the reads using MiXCR and keeps one entry per CDR3 protein. The data contain some 150,000 distinct CDR3 sequences, about 20% of them singletons. The clonotype comes from a human donor in good health (CMV status not recorded). Some clones in this sample may be carry-over from other donors' samples. The sample consisted of PBMCs. The chain carries TRBV5-1 and TRBJ2-3, with 9 bases lining up with TRBD1. CDR3 nucleotide sequence: TGCGCCAGCAGCTTGGAAGGGACAGGGCCAAATACGCAGTATTTT. Protein sequence: CASSLEGTGPNTQYF.